The clone carrying this T cell receptor (beta chain) was detected only a few times. Antigen: not known. This sample's TCRbeta library carried unique molecular identifier barcodes. One entry per CDR3 protein, called by TCRdb with MiXCR from the PCR reads. The data hold 300,000 to 350,000 distinct CDR3 sequences, with 15% to 20% observed a single time. This entry comes from a study of T-cell reconstitution after alpha-beta-depleted transplantation in children. General study points: One year after transplant, T-cell counts and diversity came mostly from newly produced T cells. At around two months after transplant, the alpha-beta T cells were reportedly derived from several hundred expanded clones that came from non-depleted graft cells. Surviving recipient T cells and thymic progenitors underlay high day-60 TCRbeta diversity in some patients.

The sequencing here drew on PBMCs, mostly from graft donor cells, taken 360 days after TCRalphabeta/CD19-depleted stem cell transplant. The clonotype originates from a male patient under 10 years old who had a stem cell transplant for acute lymphoblastic leukemia, so the T cells may come from the graft donor.

CDR3: CATSRDNQPQHF. CDR3 coding DNA: TGTGCCACCAGCAGAGATAATCAGCCCCAGCATTTT. The chain couples TRBV15 to TRBJ1-5; D not certain. The V gene's germline CDR1 is LNHNV and CDR2 YYDKDF (reference sequence). This CDR3 has 12 amino acids. Trimming removed 0 bases from V and 4 bases from J, with 1 base in between.